Shown below are 24 T cell receptor beta chains from a single sample sequenced in a study of T-cell memory formation after mild COVID-19. TCRdb analysed the 5' RACE reads with MiXCR anew, one entry per CDR3 protein. The sample lists about 50,000 distinct CDR3 sequences; approximately 9% were seen once. What was sequenced was PBMCs or a T cell subset sorted from them (not recorded which). The receptors originated from an adult woman who had mild COVID-19 (a few samples of this study predate the infection). Cell type and time point are not known.

This clonotype was seen at least ten times. The CDR3 loop reads CASSLSGGFYEQYF. In DNA form, the CDR3 reads TGTGCCAGCAGCCTGAGCGGGGGTTTCTACGAGCAGTACTTC. V gene TRBV7-2 combines with J gene TRBJ2-7; 8 bases map to TRBD2. The length of the CDR3 is 14 residues. With 5 bases clipped from V and 3 bases from J, the junction kept 6 bases outside the gene matches. From germline, CDR1 is SGHTA and CDR2 FQGNSA.

This clonotype appeared a few times. V usage is TRBV12-3 or TRBV12-4 and J usage is TRBJ2-7, with a tentative D call TRBD2 (5 bases). The V end was cut by 6 bases, the J end by 2 bases, with 11 bases between. The CDR3 runs to 13 residues. CDR3 DNA: TGTGCCAGCAGGACTACTGAGACCTACGAGCAGTACTTC. Translation: CASRTTETYEQYF.

The V call is TRBV5-6, the J call TRBJ1-2; a possible D gene is TRBD1 (5 bases). CDR1 SGHDT and CDR2 YYEEEE come from the germline V gene. V lost 2 bases and J 7 bases, leaving 15 bases between the germline ends. This CDR3 has 14 amino acids. The CDR3 bases are TGTGCCAGCAGCTTTGGGGCCGGTGATGGTGGCTACACCTTC. Translated, it gives CASSFGAGDGGYTF.

This clonotype has a handful of counts. V and J are TRBV9 and TRBJ2-1, with D perhaps TRBD2 (6 bases). The germline V gene encodes CDR1 SGDLS and CDR2 YYNGEE. The CDR3 runs to 16 residues. The V end was cut by 2 bases, the J end by 0 bases, with 12 bases between. CDR3 DNA: TGTGCCAGCAGCGTCCGGGAGCGGAGCTCCTACAATGAGCAGTTCTTC. Its translation: CASSVRERSSYNEQFF.

V usage is TRBV7-9 and J usage is TRBJ2-6; D perhaps matches TRBD2 (5 bases). The CDR3 sequence is 17 residues long. Per germline, CDR1 SEHNR and CDR2 FQNEAQ (reference sequence). V lost 5 bases and J 0 bases, leaving 14 bases between the germline ends. The CDR3 DNA reads TGTGCCAGCAGCCCCGGGATCTCGAGCTCTGGGGCCAACGTCCTGACTTTC. The encoded protein is CASSPGISSSGANVLTF.

This clonotype was detected a few times. The chain couples TRBV30 to TRBJ2-2; D gene uncertain. CDR1 is GTSNPN and CDR2 is SVGIG in the germline V gene (reference sequence). V lost 0 bases and J 2 bases, leaving 10 bases between the germline ends. The CDR3 covers 15 residues. As DNA, the CDR3 is TGTGCCTGGAGTGTCGGTCGGATAAACACCGGGGAGCTGTTTTTT. It yields the protein CAWSVGRINTGELFF.

The V gene is TRBV10-3, the J gene TRBJ2-7; 7 bases are shared with TRBD2. V trimming: 9 bases; J trimming: 6 bases; junction bases outside the gene matches: 11. Per germline, CDR1 ENHRY and CDR2 SYGVKD. The CDR3 runs to 13 residues. The CDR3 sequence is CAMSTTSIGEQYF. The CDR3 nucleotides read TGTGCCATGAGCACGACTAGCATCGGCGAGCAGTACTTC.

The chain recombines TRBV20-1 with TRBJ1-1, with TRBD1 as a possible D gene (6 bases). Looked up from germline, CDR1 is DFQATT and CDR2 is SNEGSKA (reference sequence). V gave up 3 bases and J gave up 6 bases, with 14 bases separating them. There are 13 residues in the CDR3. This CDR3 reads CSARIQGAPEAFF. CDR3 bases: TGCAGTGCTAGGATACAGGGAGCGCCTGAAGCTTTCTTT.

This chain joins TRBV6-6 and TRBJ1-1, with D possibly being TRBD1 (6 bases). CDR1 and CDR2 (germline): MNHNY, SVGAGI (reference sequence). This CDR3 contains 17 residues. V was shortened by 0 bases and J by 0 bases, with 14 bases between the two germline ends. The DNA for the CDR3 is TGTGCCAGCAGTTACTCGACTGGGGGCAACATGAACACTGAAGCTTTCTTT. Translating it yields CASSYSTGGNMNTEAFF.

This clonotype was seen more than once but under ten times. V usage is TRBV19 and J usage is TRBJ1-5; TRBD1 aligns across 7 bases. V was clipped by 4 bases and J by 0 bases; unmatched bases: 12. CDR3 size: 18 residues. Germline V lookup: CDR1 LNHDA, CDR2 SQIVND (reference sequence). The CDR3 here is CASSSGTVINYSNQPQHF. CDR3 bases: TGTGCCAGTAGTAGTGGGACAGTAATTAACTATAGCAATCAGCCCCAGCATTTT.

The chain joins TRBV29-1 to TRBJ1-2; D ambiguous. Trimming pared 4 bases from V and 4 bases from J, leaving 10 bases between. The V gene's germline CDR1 is SQVTM and CDR2 ANQGSEA. The CDR3 totals 12 residues. In DNA form, the CDR3 reads TGCAGCGTTGTGAAGGGTACCTATGGCTACACCTTC. Amino acids: CSVVKGTYGYTF. Variable domain in full (rest from reference TRBV29-1 and TRBJ1-2): SAVISQKPSRDICQRGTSLTIQCQVDSQVTMMFWYRQQPGQSLTLIATANQGSEATYESGFVIDKFPISRPNLTFSTLTVSNMSPEDSSIYLCSVVKGTYGYTFGSGTRLTVV.

This chain connects TRBV11-2 to TRBJ2-7, with D possibly being TRBD1 (6 bases). This CDR3 is built from 14 residues. CDR1 is SGHAT, CDR2 FQNNGV, per germline. Trimming left V 4 bases short and J 0 bases short, with 10 bases between. The CDR3 is CASSSTGYSYEQYF. CDR3 nucleotides: TGTGCCAGCAGCTCAACAGGGTACTCCTACGAGCAGTACTTC.

This clonotype has ten or more counts. The chain employs TRBV5-1 and TRBJ1-2; D is possibly TRBD1 (6 bases). The CDR3 spans 15 residues. The germline V gene has CDR1 SGHRS and CDR2 YFSETQ. The V gene lost 4 bases and the J gene lost 4 bases, with 17 bases spanning the gap. The CDR3, as DNA: TGCGCCAGCAGCGTGGACAGTCTCGGGGCCTATGGCTACACCTTC. Translating it yields CASSVDSLGAYGYTF.

The sample holds a few counts of this clonotype. V usage is TRBV5-6 and J usage is TRBJ1-1; no clear D. V lost 3 bases, J lost 7 bases, and 16 bases lay in between. The CDR3 has 14 amino acids. Germline CDR1 and CDR2: SGHDT and YYEEEE. The CDR3 nucleotides read TGTGCCAGCAGCTCGATCACGGGCTCCGTTGAAGCTTTCTTT. Its translation: CASSSITGSVEAFF.

The rearrangement joins TRBV24-1 to TRBJ2-3; D perhaps matches TRBD2 (7 bases). The CDR3 is 15 residues long. Trimming pared 6 bases from V and 3 bases from J, leaving 15 bases between. Per germline, CDR1 KGHDR and CDR2 SFDVKD. CDR3 residues: CATSPGGAWTDTQYF. The DNA for the CDR3 is TGTGCCACCAGTCCGGGGGGCGCTTGGACAGATACGCAGTATTTT.

This clonotype has a count of ten or more. The chain combines TRBV18 with TRBJ2-7; TRBD2 matches at 11 bases. This CDR3 spans 17 amino acids. Germline V gene sequence: CDR1 KGHSH, CDR2 LQKENI. V shed 2 bases and J 0 bases; nucleotides not matched to a gene: 6. For the CDR3, the DNA is TGTGCCAGCTCACCAATGCTAGCGGGGGGCATCTCCTACGAGCAGTACTTC. Translation gives CASSPMLAGGISYEQYF.

This clonotype was observed at least ten times. This chain uses TRBV7-2 with TRBJ2-7; the D gene could be TRBD1 or TRBD2 (6 bases each). The CDR3 is made up of 15 amino acids. Germline-derived CDR1 and CDR2 are SGHTA and FQGNSA. V was trimmed by 9 bases and J by 3 bases, leaving 21 bases between them. The CDR3 reads CARPPGAFRDYEQYF. Written as DNA, the CDR3 is TGTGCCAGGCCACCGGGGGCCTTCCGAGACTACGAGCAGTACTTC.

This chain connects TRBV25-1 to TRBJ2-1; the match to TRBD2 covers 11 bases. The CDR3 totals 18 residues. CDR1 MGHDK and CDR2 SYGVNS come from the germline V gene. The trim removed 7 bases at V and 0 bases at J, leaving 11 bases unmatched. The CDR3 loop is CASNPSGGYYSSYNEQFF. DNA for the CDR3: TGTGCCAGCAATCCTAGCGGGGGGTACTATAGCTCCTACAATGAGCAGTTCTTC.

V usage is TRBV15 and J usage is TRBJ1-5, with 9 bases identical to TRBD1. CDR3 size: 15 residues. The germline CDR1 and CDR2 sequences are LNHNV and YYDKDF (reference sequence). The V segment lost 7 bases and the J segment 3 bases; nucleotides outside the gene matches: 7. The CDR3 nucleotides are TGTGCCACCACCTCTGACAGGGGGTTCAATCAGCCCCAGCATTTT. Amino acid sequence: CATTSDRGFNQPQHF.

This chain uses TRBV18 with TRBJ2-1; D is perhaps TRBD2 (5 bases). CDR1 is KGHSH, CDR2 LQKENI, per germline. CDR3 length equals 14 residues. Trimming left V 3 bases short and J 4 bases short, with 10 bases between. Here the CDR3 reads CASSPSGVYNEQFF. The CDR3 nucleotides are TGTGCCAGCTCACCGTCCGGGGTTTACAATGAGCAGTTCTTC.

This sequence joins TRBV12-3 or TRBV12-4 and TRBJ2-5, with D possibly matching TRBD2 (5 bases). This CDR3 is 13 amino acids long. V dropped 3 bases and J dropped 7 bases, with 12 bases sitting between them. The CDR3 reads CASSLRETGTQYF. DNA of the CDR3: TGTGCCAGCAGTTTGAGGGAAACTGGGACCCAGTACTTC.

This clonotype was found a few times. V usage is TRBV6-8 and J usage is TRBJ2-7; D gene ambiguous. The V end lost 4 bases, the J end lost 0 bases, and 16 bases lay between the germline ends. The CDR3 contains 16 residues. In germline, CDR1 is MNHGY, CDR2 SAAAGT. The CDR3 coding sequence is TGTGCCAGCAGTTCTCCAGTACTCCCGCCCTCCTACGAGCAGTACTTC. Protein product: CASSSPVLPPSYEQYF.

This chain links TRBV5-8 with TRBJ1-2; 8 bases match TRBD1. This CDR3 is 15 amino acids long. The junction had 7 bases not matched to a gene; V was cut back by 4 bases and J by 2 bases. CDR1 and CDR2 (germline): SGHTS, YDEGEE. In nucleotides, the CDR3 is TGTGCCAGCAGCGCCGGGACAGGTCTGAACTATGGCTACACCTTC. Translation gives CASSAGTGLNYGYTF. The full variable domain, completed using reference TRBV5-8 and TRBJ1-2, is EAGVTQSPTHLIKTRGQQATLRCSPISGHTSVYWYQQALGLGLQFLLWYDEGEERNRGNFPPRFSGRQFPNYSSELNVNALELEDSALYLCASSAGTGLNYGYTFGSGTRLTVV.

This clonotype was observed a few times. V is TRBV27 and J is TRBJ2-7; 8 bases line up with TRBD2. Germline CDR1 reads MNHEY; CDR2 reads SMNVEV (reference sequence). The junction had 7 bases not matched to a gene; V was cut back by 5 bases and J by 4 bases. The CDR3 is 14 residues long. This CDR3 is CASSEAGLAYEQYF. The CDR3, as DNA: TGTGCCAGCAGTGAGGCCGGACTAGCTTACGAGCAGTACTTC.